The 19 T cell receptor beta chains presented below share a single source sample, sequenced in a study of T cell repertoires in cytomegalovirus infection. MiXCR, applied by TCRdb to the reads, yields one record per CDR3 protein. Of around 300,000 distinct CDR3 sequences listed, under 25% are singletons. No antigens are known for them. The sequencing here drew on cultured PBMCs, taken from culture after CMV antigen stimulation. These receptors were taken from a human donor in good health (CMV status not recorded). Some clones in this sample may be carry-over from other donors' samples.

J is TRBJ2-6 and V is TRBV27; a possible D gene is TRBD2 (5 bases). Trimming cost V 3 bases and J 2 bases, with 8 bases left between them. There are 15 residues in the CDR3. The V gene's germline CDR1 is MNHEY and CDR2 SMNVEV (reference sequence). DNA for the CDR3: TGTGCCAGCAGTTTTGAGGGCACTGGGGCCAACGTCCTGACTTTC. Translating it yields CASSFEGTGANVLTF. The entire variable domain, with the rest obtained from reference TRBV27 and TRBJ2-6, is as follows: EAQVTQNPRYLITVTGKKLTVTCSQNMNHEYMSWYRQDPGLGLRQIYYSMNVEVTDKGDVPEGYKVSRKEKRNFPLILESPSPNQTSLYFCASSFEGTGANVLTFGAGSRLTVL.

The J gene is TRBJ2-5, the V gene TRBV6-2 or TRBV6-3, with TRBD1 as a possible D gene (6 bases). This CDR3 is 14 amino acids long. Trimming stripped 6 bases from V and 5 bases from J, with 16 bases between. Germline-derived CDR1 and CDR2 are MNHEY and SVGEGT. The CDR3 loop reads CASRATGGWETQYF. CDR3 sequence (DNA): TGTGCCAGCAGGGCGACAGGTGGCTGGGAGACCCAGTACTTC.

The table lists this clonotype with many counts. This chain joins TRBV7-2 and TRBJ2-4, with D unclear. Trimming pared 5 bases from V and 5 bases from J, leaving 13 bases between. The CDR3 has 14 amino acids. Germline CDR1 reads SGHTA; CDR2 reads FQGNSA. The CDR3 nucleotides are TGTGCCAGCAGCCCAATTACCCTAGAAAACATTCAGTACTTC. Translated, it gives CASSPITLENIQYF.

Concerning this clonotype itself: A much larger clone differs by one base, so this may be a read error. The chain is built from TRBV7-2 and TRBJ2-1; D gene ambiguous. The CDR3 has 14 residues. V gave up 0 bases and J gave up 3 bases, with 6 bases separating them. CDR1 is SGHTA and CDR2 is FQGNSA in the germline V gene. DNA of the CDR3: TGTGCCAGCAGCTTAGCGCCGGACTACAATGAGCAGTTCTTC. Translating gives CASSLAPDYNEQFF. The complete variable domain, with remaining parts taken from reference TRBV7-2 and TRBJ2-1, reads GAGVSQSPSNKVTEKGKDVELRCDPISGHTALYWYRQSLGQGLEFLIYFQGNSAPDKSGLPSDRFSAERTGGSVSTLTIQRTQQEDSAVYLCASSLAPDYNEQFFGPGTRLTVL.

The rearrangement uses TRBV6-1 and TRBJ2-7; the match to TRBD1 covers 7 bases. Germline V gene lookup returns CDR1 MNHNS and CDR2 SASEGT. The CDR3 spans 11 residues. Trimming removed 8 bases from V and 6 bases from J; junction bases left unmatched: 4. CDR3 nucleotide sequence: TGTGCCAGCCGTGGACAGGTCGAGCAGTACTTC. Translation: CASRGQVEQYF.

This clonotype appeared a few times. This sequence joins TRBV19 and TRBJ1-3, with D unresolved. Germline V CDR1 and CDR2: LNHDA, SQIVND (reference sequence). CDR3 length equals 13 residues. V was trimmed by 8 bases and J by 5 bases, leaving 13 bases between them. The CDR3 DNA reads as TGTGCCAGTCGGTTCGGAGGGCGAAACACCATATATTTT. It encodes CASRFGGRNTIYF. Combining the CDR3 with reference TRBV19 and TRBJ1-3 gives the whole variable domain DGGITQSPKYLFRKEGQNVTLSCEQNLNHDAMYWYRQDPGQGLRLIYYSQIVNDFQKGDIAEGYSVSREKKESFPLTVTSAQKNPTAFYLCASRFGGRNTIYFGEGSWLTVV.

This clonotype appeared a few times. In nucleotides, the CDR3 is TGTGCCAGCAGTTTTCGTCCTGGGGCCAACGTCCTGACTTTC. It specifies CASSFRPGANVLTF. The chain recombines TRBV12-3 or TRBV12-4 with TRBJ2-6; no firm D call. The CDR3 is 14 amino acids. V was clipped by 3 bases and J by 2 bases, with 5 bases between them.

This clonotype was seen a handful of times. The chain is built from TRBV7-2 and TRBJ2-3; 10 bases line up with TRBD1. The CDR3 loop spans 13 amino acids. Trimming took 5 bases from V and 12 from J; bases not matched to a gene: 8. Germline assignment: CDR1 SGHTA and CDR2 FQGNSA. In DNA form, the CDR3 reads TGTGCCAGCAGCCTCACCGGACAGGGGGAACAGTATTTT. Its translation is CASSLTGQGEQYF.

This clonotype was recorded many times. This chain connects TRBV7-2 to TRBJ2-3; 9 bases are a match to TRBD1. The CDR3 is 13 amino acids. Germline-derived CDR1 and CDR2 are SGHTA and FQGNSA. V gave up 7 bases and J gave up 4 bases; unmatched junction bases: 3. CDR3 region: CASKRQGADTQYF. For the CDR3, the DNA is TGTGCCAGCAAGCGACAGGGGGCAGATACGCAGTATTTT.

The gene calls are TRBV20-1 and TRBJ2-3; 10 bases map to TRBD2. CDR1 and CDR2 (germline): DFQATT, SNEGSKA (reference sequence). The V segment lost 4 bases and the J segment 5 bases; nucleotides outside the gene matches: 12. This CDR3 is built from 16 residues. CDR3 bases: TGCAGTGCTATGGGTCCGGGGACTAGCGTAGGAGATACGCAGTATTTT. It yields the protein CSAMGPGTSVGDTQYF.

This clonotype turned up a few times. This rearrangement joins TRBV29-1 to TRBJ1-1; 7 nucleotides agree with TRBD1. The germline CDR1 and CDR2 sequences are SQVTM and ANQGSEA. This CDR3 has 14 amino acids. Germline trimming cut 4 bases from V and 5 bases from J; bases unmatched to any gene: 10. Written as DNA, the CDR3 is TGCAGCGTTGTTTACAGGGGAGTAGGTACTGAAGCTTTCTTT. Translating gives CSVVYRGVGTEAFF.

This clonotype was seen ten or more times. V is TRBV28 and J is TRBJ1-2, with TRBD1 identical over 9 bases. CDR1 is MDHEN and CDR2 is SYDVKM in the germline V gene. The CDR3 is 14 residues long. Trimming at V came to 7 bases and at J to 8 bases, leaving 11 bases not matched to a gene. This chain's CDR3 is CASNPNFGTGGYTF. The CDR3 DNA reads as TGTGCCAGCAATCCCAATTTCGGGACAGGGGGCTACACCTTC.

The rearrangement joins TRBV11-3 to TRBJ1-2; D gene unclear. Germline loops: CDR1 SGHNT, CDR2 YENEEA. The CDR3 length is 14 residues. V was clipped by 6 bases and J by 0 bases, with 11 bases between them. The CDR3 protein is CASSSSRPNYGYTF. CDR3 nucleotides: TGTGCCAGCAGTTCGTCGCGTCCTAACTATGGCTACACCTTC.

The chain carries TRBV7-4 and TRBJ2-2, with 8 bases lining up with TRBD1. Germline values: CDR1 SGHVT, CDR2 SQSDAQ. V was pared by 4 bases and J by 5 bases, with 15 bases of the junction left unmatched. This CDR3 has 18 residues. In nucleotides, the CDR3 is TGTGCCAGCAGCTCTGCGGACAGGGCTCCCGTTTTGACCGGGGAGCTGTTTTTT. As protein: CASSSADRAPVLTGELFF.

The chain combines TRBV20-1 with TRBJ2-7; a weak D match, TRBD1 (5 bases). The CDR3 sequence is 13 residues long. CDR1 and CDR2 from the germline V gene are DFQATT and SNEGSKA (reference sequence). V gave up 2 bases and J gave up 2 bases, with 10 bases separating them. The CDR3 is CSARKTATYEQYV. CDR3 bases: TGCAGTGCTAGAAAGACAGCTACCTACGAGCAGTACGTC.

CDR3 sequence: CASSQGRVGRPNIQYF. CDR3 bases: TGCGCCAGCAGCCAAGGAAGGGTAGGGCGCCCAAACATTCAGTACTTC. V usage is TRBV4-1 and J usage is TRBJ2-4; D unresolved. The CDR3 has 16 residues. Deletions cut 1 base from V and 6 bases from J, with 16 bases between. Germline V CDR1 and CDR2: MGHRA, YSYEKL.

This rearrangement joins TRBV20-1 to TRBJ2-5, with 8 bases lining up with TRBD2. V lost 6 bases, J lost 2 bases, and 17 bases stayed unmatched. Looked up from germline, CDR1 is DFQATT and CDR2 is SNEGSKA (reference sequence). This CDR3 has 17 amino acids. CDR3: CSAPPPPAGVEQETQYF. Written as DNA, the CDR3 is TGCAGTGCGCCGCCTCCACCAGCGGGAGTGGAACAAGAGACCCAGTACTTC.

DNA for the CDR3: TGTGCCAGCAGCACTGAGCGGGTCCGGGTGCAGTACTTC. As protein: CASSTERVRVQYF. V usage is TRBV5-3 and J usage is TRBJ2-7; weak D call: TRBD2 (6 bases). TRBV5-3 is labeled an ORF, and its function is uncertain. V was pared by 8 bases and J by 9 bases, with 21 bases between. This CDR3 is 13 amino acids long.

This clonotype showed up just a few times. The gene calls are TRBV7-2 and TRBJ2-7; TRBD1 aligns across 7 bases. CDR3 length: 15 residues. V gave up 5 bases and J gave up 12 bases; unmatched junction bases: 19. Germline V gene sequence: CDR1 SGHTA, CDR2 FQGNSA. CDR3 loop: CASSLVPGQPPMVYV. For the CDR3, the DNA is TGTGCCAGCAGCCTTGTCCCGGGACAGCCCCCTATGGTGTACGTC.